This T cell receptor beta chain was recorded in a study of cytomegalovirus exposure and HLA in healthy donors. CDR1 and CDR2 from the germline V gene are MDHEN and SYDVKM. Trimming cost V 2 bases and J 11 bases; bases outside gene matches: 24. CDR3 size: 19 residues. As for this clone: The antigen remains unidentified.

Regarding the study as a whole: CMV antigen specificity of a few CMV-associated chains was confirmed in vitro. Most TCR sequences were seen very rarely across donors, but some public TCRs occurred in many. Published work reported that the classifier diagnosed cytomegalovirus status with high specificity and sensitivity. The study listed 150 to 200 cytomegalovirus-associated TCR beta chains.

The assay was immunoSEQ multiplex PCR, and TCRdb's table has in-frame clones only and misses some. Altogether 150,000 to 180,000 clones are present, about 86% being singletons, with the ten largest covering about 2.2%. The specimen sequenced was PBMCs. V gene TRBV28 combines with J gene TRBJ1-1, with 9 nucleotides matching TRBD1. The receptor was isolated from a human donor in good health. DNA for the CDR3: TGTGCCAGCAGTTTAATTAGCGGTCCGGGACAGGGAGAGGCGGGTCGTGCTTTCTTT. Translation: CASSLISGPGQGEAGRAFF.